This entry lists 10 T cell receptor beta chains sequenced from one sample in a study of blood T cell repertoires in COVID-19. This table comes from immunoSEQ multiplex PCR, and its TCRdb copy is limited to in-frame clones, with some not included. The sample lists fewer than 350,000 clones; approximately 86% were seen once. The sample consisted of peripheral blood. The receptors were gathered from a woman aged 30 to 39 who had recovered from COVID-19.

The CDR3 DNA follows: TGTGCCAGCAGTTTAGTGGGGAGAGGCTCCTACGAGCAGTACTTC. As protein: CASSLVGRGSYEQYF. This chain links TRBV28 with TRBJ2-7, with D perhaps matching TRBD2 (5 bases). Germline V gene sequence: CDR1 MDHEN, CDR2 SYDVKM. This CDR3 comprises 15 residues. V shed 2 bases and J shed 0 bases, with 11 bases lying between them.

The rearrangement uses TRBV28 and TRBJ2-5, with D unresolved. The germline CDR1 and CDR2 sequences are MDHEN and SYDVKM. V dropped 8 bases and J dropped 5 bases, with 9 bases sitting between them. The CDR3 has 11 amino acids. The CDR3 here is CASSIEETQYF. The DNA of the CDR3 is TGTGCCAGCTCTATCGAGGAGACCCAGTACTTC.

CDR3 coding DNA: TGTGCCAGTAGTATGAGACAGGGGGCAGGGTACGAGCAGTACTTC. It codes for CASSMRQGAGYEQYF. The rearrangement uses TRBV19 and TRBJ2-7, with 10 nucleotides matching TRBD1. The CDR3 spans 15 residues. J was trimmed by 4 bases and V by 3 bases; bases with no gene match: 6. Germline V gene sequence: CDR1 LNHDA, CDR2 SQIVND (reference sequence). The variable domain in full, completed from reference TRBV19 and TRBJ2-7, reads DGGITQSPKYLFRKEGQNVTLSCEQNLNHDAMYWYRQDPGQGLRLIYYSQIVNDFQKGDIAEGYSVSREKKESFPLTVTSAQKNPTAFYLCASSMRQGAGYEQYFGPGTRLTVT.

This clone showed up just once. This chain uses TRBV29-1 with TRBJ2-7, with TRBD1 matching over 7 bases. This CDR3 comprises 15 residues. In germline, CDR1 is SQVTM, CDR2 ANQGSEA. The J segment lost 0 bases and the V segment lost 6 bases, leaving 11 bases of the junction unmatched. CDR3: CSVRTGYSISYEQYF. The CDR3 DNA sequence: TGCAGCGTCCGGACAGGCTACTCCATCTCCTACGAGCAGTACTTC.

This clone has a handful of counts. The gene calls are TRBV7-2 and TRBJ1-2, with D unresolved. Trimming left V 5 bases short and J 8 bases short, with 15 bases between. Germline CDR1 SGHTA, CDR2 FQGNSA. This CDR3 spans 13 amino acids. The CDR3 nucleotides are TGTGCCAGCAGCCCAGTTAGAGACTTAGGCTACACCTTC. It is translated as CASSPVRDLGYTF.

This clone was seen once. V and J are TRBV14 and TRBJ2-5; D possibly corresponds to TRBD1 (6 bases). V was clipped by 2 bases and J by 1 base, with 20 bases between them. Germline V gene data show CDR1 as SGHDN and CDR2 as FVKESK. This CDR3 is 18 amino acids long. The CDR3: CASSQIGGEGQVQETQYF. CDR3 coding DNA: TGTGCCAGCAGCCAAATTGGGGGCGAGGGTCAGGTCCAAGAGACCCAGTACTTC. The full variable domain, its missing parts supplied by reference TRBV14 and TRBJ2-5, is EAGVTQFPSHSVIEKGQTVTLRCDPISGHDNLYWYRRVMGKEIKFLLHFVKESKQDESGMPNNRFLAERTGGTYSTLKVQPAELEDSGVYFCASSQIGGEGQVQETQYFGPGTRLLVL.

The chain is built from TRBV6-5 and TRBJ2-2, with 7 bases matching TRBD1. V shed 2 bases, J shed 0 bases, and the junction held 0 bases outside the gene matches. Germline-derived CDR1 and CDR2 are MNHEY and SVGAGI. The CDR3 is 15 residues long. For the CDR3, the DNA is TGTGCCAGCAGTTACGGGACAGCGAACACCGGGGAGCTGTTTTTT. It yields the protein CASSYGTANTGELFF.

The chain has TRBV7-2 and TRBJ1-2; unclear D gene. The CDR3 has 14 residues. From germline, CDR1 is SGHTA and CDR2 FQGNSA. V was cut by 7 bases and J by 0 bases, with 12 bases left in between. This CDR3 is CASNPLLANYGYTF. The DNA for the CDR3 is TGTGCCAGCAACCCCCTCCTAGCTAACTATGGCTACACCTTC.

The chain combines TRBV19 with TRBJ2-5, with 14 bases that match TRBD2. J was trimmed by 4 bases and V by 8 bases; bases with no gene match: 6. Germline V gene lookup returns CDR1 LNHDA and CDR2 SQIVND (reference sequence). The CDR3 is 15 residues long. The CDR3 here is CASSGTSGSGETQYF. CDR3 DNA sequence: TGTGCCAGTTCCGGGACTAGCGGGAGTGGAGAGACCCAGTACTTC.

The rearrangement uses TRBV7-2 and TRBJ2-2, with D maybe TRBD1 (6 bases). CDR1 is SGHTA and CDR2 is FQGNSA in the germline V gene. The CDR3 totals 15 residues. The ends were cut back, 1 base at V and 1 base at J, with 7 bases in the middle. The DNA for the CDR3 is TGTGCCAGCAGCTTAGGGACAGTGAACACCGGGGAGCTGTTTTTT. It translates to CASSLGTVNTGELFF.